The 9 T cell receptor beta chains presented below share a single source sample, sequenced in a study of regulatory T cells in long-lasting Graves disease. The sample's time point: newly diagnosed GD, antithyroid drugs for less than 3 months. The TCR library was prepared using RNA isolated from PBMCs. To make TCR beta libraries, researchers used iRepertoire HTBI primers and Arm-PCR of CDR3 regions. TCRdb re-derived calls from the multiplex PCR reads in MiXCR, one entry per CDR3 protein. This sample carries about 440,000 distinct CDR3 sequences, under 15% of them seen once, and the ten largest clones take roughly a sixth. This same sample was also taken into another study, of T cells in Graves' hyperthyroidism and ophthalmopathy.

The starting material was peripheral blood mononuclear cells (PBMCs), obtained at new diagnosis, from a patient treated with antithyroid drugs. All receptors come from a young woman with Graves disease.

This clonotype was seen repeatedly, ten times or more. The V and J genes are TRBV7-2 and TRBJ2-1; 16 bases fit TRBD2. After removal of 4 bases from V and 9 bases from J, the junction contained 6 bases not matched to a gene. The CDR3 sequence is 16 residues long. In germline, CDR1 is SGHTA, CDR2 FQGNSA. The CDR3 nucleotides are TGTGCCAGCAGCTCCGGGACTAGCGGGAGGGTAGGTGAGCAGTTCTTC. Protein product: CASSSGTSGRVGEQFF. The full variable domain, in which reference TRBV7-2 and TRBJ2-1 provide the parts outside the CDR3, is GAGVSQSPSNKVTEKGKDVELRCDPISGHTALYWYRQSLGQGLEFLIYFQGNSAPDKSGLPSDRFSAERTGGSVSTLTIQRTQQEDSAVYLCASSSGTSGRVGEQFFGPGTRLTVL.

This clonotype showed up just once. The J gene is TRBJ1-5, the V gene TRBV4-1, with D unclear. V lost 0 bases and J 12 bases, leaving 12 bases between the germline ends. Looked up from germline, CDR1 is MGHRA and CDR2 is YSYEKL. The CDR3 runs to 13 residues. CDR3 coding DNA: TGCGCCAGCAGCCAAGATCAGGAGTCAGTCCAGCATTTT. Protein sequence: CASSQDQESVQHF.

V usage is TRBV12-5 and J usage is TRBJ1-5; 7 bases are a match to TRBD1. The CDR3 consists of 18 residues. CDR1 and CDR2 from the germline V gene are LGHNT and FRNRAP. V dropped 7 bases and J dropped 0; count of bases not matched to a gene: 15. CDR3 nucleotides: TGTGCTAGTGCCCCCCCCCGGGACAGATCTTATAGCAATCAGCCCCAGCATTTT. It specifies CASAPPRDRSYSNQPQHF.

This clonotype was counted at least ten times. The gene calls are TRBV7-8 and TRBJ1-2; D gene unclear. Trimming stripped 2 bases from V and 1 base from J, with 5 bases between. The germline V gene has CDR1 SGHVS and CDR2 FQNEAQ. The CDR3 runs 13 residues. For the CDR3, the DNA is TGTGCCAGCAGCTTACTGGTTAACTATGGCTACACCTTC. Translation gives CASSLLVNYGYTF.

This clonotype has just a few counts. V is TRBV13 and J is TRBJ1-3; D call uncertain. The germline V gene has CDR1 PRHDT and CDR2 FYEKMQ (reference sequence). V gave up 1 base and J gave up 8 bases, with 12 bases separating them. CDR3 length equals 14 residues. CDR3 in amino acids: CASSLDRDGDTIYF. CDR3 DNA: TGTGCCAGCAGCTTAGACCGAGACGGGGACACCATATATTTT.

There are many counts of this clonotype. Germline and junction disagree at one end, which may indicate a read error. The chain has TRBV5-1 and TRBJ1-1; 7 nucleotides line up with TRBD1. CDR3 length: 15 residues. Germline-derived CDR1 and CDR2 are SGHRS and YFSETQ. CDR3 sequence: CASSLVPQGLAEAFF. The DNA of the CDR3 is TGTGCCAGCAGCTTGGTCCCACAGGGGTTGGCTGAAGCTTTCTTT. Supplemented by reference TRBV5-1 and TRBJ1-1, the full variable domain reads KAGVTQTPRYLIKTRGQQVTLSCSPISGHRSVSWYQQTPGQGLQFLFEYFSETQRNKGNFPGRFSGRQFSNSRSEMNVSTLELGDSALYLCASSLVPQGLAEAFFGQGTRLTVV.

This clonotype was observed at least ten times. The V call is TRBV20-1, the J call TRBJ2-7, with 9 bases fitting TRBD1. V trimming: 5 bases; J trimming: 6 bases; junction bases outside the gene matches: 8. The CDR3 is 13 residues long. The germline V gene has CDR1 DFQATT and CDR2 SNEGSKA (reference sequence). CDR3 bases: TGCAGTGCTGCCAACAGGGGGCTGTCCGAGCAGTACTTC. It translates to CSAANRGLSEQYF.

As to this clonotype: A read error may produce the germline difference seen at one junction end. The chain joins TRBV13 to TRBJ1-6; unclear D gene. Germline loops: CDR1 PRHDT, CDR2 FYEKMQ (reference sequence). This CDR3 is built from 15 residues. DNA for the CDR3: TGTACCAGCAGCTTACGTCCCGGGGATAATTCACCCCTCCACTTT. Encoded protein: CTSSLRPGDNSPLHF.

This clonotype was detected ten times or more. The genes are TRBV11-2 and TRBJ2-4; no clear D. CDR1 SGHAT and CDR2 FQNNGV come from the germline V gene. The CDR3 spans 17 residues. The V end lost 4 bases, the J end lost 0 bases, and 16 bases lay between the germline ends. The CDR3 is CASSSGRVTLAKNIQYF. The CDR3 bases are TGTGCCAGCAGCTCGGGCCGGGTCACACTAGCCAAAAACATTCAGTACTTC.